Following are 16 T cell receptor beta chains from one sample sequenced in a study of blood T cell repertoires in COVID-19. Assay used: immunoSEQ multiplex PCR; TCRdb lists only in-frame clones, some missing. The table has about 220,000 clones, around 82% seen once; the top ten hold 3.6%. The sequenced material came from peripheral blood. The receptor source for this set is a woman older than 75 with acute or convalescent COVID-19.

This chain joins TRBV7-9 and TRBJ1-2; D is undetermined. The CDR3 sequence is 13 residues long. Germline V gene sequence: CDR1 SEHNR, CDR2 FQNEAQ (reference sequence). V lost 1 base and J lost 10, with 13 bases in between. The CDR3 DNA follows: TGTGCCAGCAGCTTAGATGAGAAGTCCACCTACACCTTC. This sequence encodes CASSLDEKSTYTF.

The gene calls are TRBV7-3 and TRBJ2-1; 7 positions match TRBD1. The CDR3 is 16 residues long. J was trimmed by 0 bases and V by 5 bases; bases with no gene match: 7. The germline V gene encodes CDR1 SGHTA and CDR2 FQGTGA. The CDR3 protein is CASSTRTGLSYNEQFF. As DNA, the CDR3 is TGTGCCAGCAGCACCAGGACAGGACTCTCCTACAATGAGCAGTTCTTC.

The chain is built from TRBV2 and TRBJ2-5; TRBD2 aligns across 7 bases. CDR3 length: 14 residues. Germline loops: CDR1 SNHLY, CDR2 FYNNEI. Unmatched junction bases numbered 5, after V lost 5 bases and J lost 2 bases. CDR3 loop: CASSPRTRQETQYF. The CDR3 coding sequence is TGTGCCAGCAGTCCTCGGACTAGGCAAGAGACCCAGTACTTC.

The chain has TRBV4-2 and TRBJ1-5; D is ambiguous. Trimming took 4 bases from V and 3 from J, leaving 16 bases between them. The CDR3 runs 16 residues. The germline V gene encodes CDR1 LGHNA and CDR2 YNFKEQ. The CDR3 region is CASSPNPGDSNQPQHF. For the CDR3, the DNA is TGTGCCAGCAGCCCAAATCCCGGAGATTCCAATCAGCCCCAGCATTTT.

Worth noting for this clone: One end of the junction fails to match germline, which may point to a read error. The genes are TRBV7-3 and TRBJ2-3; tentatively, D is TRBD2 (6 bases). This CDR3 is 11 amino acids long. Germline-derived CDR1 and CDR2 are SGHTA and FQGTGA. The CDR3 region is CASRTRDSATF. As DNA, the CDR3 is TGTGCCAGCAGGACCCGGGACTCGGCAACTTTT.

The table lists this clone with a few counts. The J gene is TRBJ1-2, the V gene TRBV5-8; 7 nucleotides agree with TRBD1. CDR3 size: 14 residues. V lost 0 bases to trimming and J lost 5 bases; unmatched junction nucleotides: 4. Germline V gene lookup returns CDR1 SGHTS and CDR2 YDEGEE. CDR3 residues: CASSLAGRGYGYTF. The DNA of the CDR3 is TGTGCCAGCAGCTTGGCCGGCAGGGGGTATGGCTACACCTTC.

The chain is built from TRBV7-9 and TRBJ1-6; TRBD1 is a possible D gene (5 bases). CDR3 length: 15 amino acids. The V gene lost 3 bases and the J gene lost 10 bases, with 16 bases spanning the gap. Germline CDR1 SEHNR, CDR2 FQNEAQ (reference sequence). The CDR3 spells CASSLLAGGRSPLHF. Here the CDR3 DNA reads TGTGCCAGCAGCTTGCTGGCGGGGGGGAGATCACCCCTCCACTTT.

The sample holds one count of this clone. The chain joins TRBV28 to TRBJ1-2, with TRBD1 matching over 10 bases. The CDR3 covers 15 residues. Germline-derived CDR1 and CDR2 are MDHEN and SYDVKM. J gave up 8 bases and V 6 bases, and 12 bases lay outside the gene matches. CDR3 nucleotides: TGTGCCAGCAGGGACAGGGGGATCATCCGGGGAGGCTACACCTTC. Protein product: CASRDRGIIRGGYTF.

The rearrangement joins TRBV19 to TRBJ2-5; maybe TRBD1 (6 bases). Per the germline V gene, CDR1 is LNHDA and CDR2 is SQIVND (reference sequence). The CDR3 has 15 amino acids. The V end lost 2 bases, the J end lost 4 bases, and 14 bases lay between the germline ends. DNA of the CDR3: TGTGCCAGTAGTATAAATGGGGGCGAGGGAGAGACCCAGTACTTC. Its protein is CASSINGGEGETQYF. The whole variable domain, remainder taken from reference TRBV19 and TRBJ2-5, is DGGITQSPKYLFRKEGQNVTLSCEQNLNHDAMYWYRQDPGQGLRLIYYSQIVNDFQKGDIAEGYSVSREKKESFPLTVTSAQKNPTAFYLCASSINGGEGETQYFGPGTRLLVL.

The chain is built from TRBV19 and TRBJ2-7; D may be TRBD2 (6 bases). The V gene lost 5 bases and the J gene lost 4 bases, with 18 bases spanning the gap. Germline CDR1 LNHDA, CDR2 SQIVND (reference sequence). The CDR3 contains 15 residues. The CDR3 nucleotides read TGTGCCAGTAGTGCGCGGTTCCGGGAGATGTACGAGCAGTACTTC. It codes for CASSARFREMYEQYF.

The chain is built from TRBV28 and TRBJ2-1, with a tentative D call TRBD1 (5 bases). The V and J ends lost 6 bases and 1 base respectively, with 10 bases between them. The CDR3 spans 14 residues. Per the germline V gene, CDR1 is MDHEN and CDR2 is SYDVKM. The CDR3 here is CASSRVGSYNEQFF. The CDR3 bases are TGTGCCAGCAGCAGGGTAGGTTCCTACAATGAGCAGTTCTTC.

In its sample, this clone was seen a few times. V is TRBV11-2 and J is TRBJ2-5; D not resolved. The CDR3 totals 14 residues. Germline V gives CDR1 SGHAT, CDR2 FQNNGV. The V gene lost 1 base and the J gene lost 9 bases, with 15 bases spanning the gap. The CDR3 DNA follows: TGTGCCAGCAGCTTAGTTGGCGGCGGTTGGGCCCAGTACTTC. Encoded protein: CASSLVGGGWAQYF. The full variable domain, its missing parts supplied by reference TRBV11-2 and TRBJ2-5, is EAGVAQSPRYKIIEKRQSVAFWCNPISGHATLYWYQQILGQGPKLLIQFQNNGVVDDSQLPKDRFSAERLKGVDSTLKIQPAKLEDSAVYLCASSLVGGGWAQYFGPGTRLLVL.

About this clone itself: Other DNA sequences of this sample code for an identical CDR3. V usage is TRBV3-1 (or the pseudogene TRBV3-2) and J usage is TRBJ2-7, with D possibly TRBD1 on 6 matching bases. The CDR3 is 12 residues long. CDR1 is LGHDT, CDR2 YNNKEL, per germline (reference sequence). The V gene lost 2 bases and the J gene lost 6 bases, with 8 bases spanning the gap. In DNA, the CDR3 is TGTGCCAGCAGCCAAACAGGGATCGAGCAGTACTTC. This encodes CASSQTGIEQYF.

The chain links TRBV29-1 to TRBJ1-4; unclear D gene. Trimming cost V 7 bases and J 8 bases, with 14 bases left between them. The CDR3 runs to 12 residues. CDR1 and CDR2 (germline): SQVTM, ANQGSEA. CDR3 protein: CSARNLREKLFF. CDR3 nucleotides: TGCAGCGCCCGAAACCTACGGGAAAAACTGTTTTTT. Full variable domain (rest looked up from reference TRBV29-1 and TRBJ1-4): SAVISQKPSRDICQRGTSLTIQCQVDSQVTMMFWYRQQPGQSLTLIATANQGSEATYESGFVIDKFPISRPNLTFSTLTVSNMSPEDSSIYLCSARNLREKLFFGSGTQLSVL.

This rearrangement joins TRBV10-3 to TRBJ2-3; D is perhaps TRBD2 (6 bases). The CDR3 totals 16 residues. Germline-derived CDR1 and CDR2 are ENHRY and SYGVKD. The V and J ends lost 4 bases and 0 bases respectively, with 14 bases between them. The CDR3 DNA sequence: TGTGCCATCAGTGTGGGAGGCAGGGATAGCACAGATACGCAGTATTTT. Protein sequence: CAISVGGRDSTDTQYF.

Turning to this clone: The sample contains more than one DNA sequence encoding this CDR3. V usage is TRBV29-1 and J usage is TRBJ1-4; TRBD1 is a possible D gene (6 bases). The CDR3 contains 13 residues. Germline V gene data show CDR1 as SQVTM and CDR2 as ANQGSEA. Between the trimmed V and J ends, which lost 4 bases and 1 base, there was a span of 7 bases. Here the CDR3 DNA reads TGCAGCGTTGGAGGGGGAACTAATGAAAAACTGTTTTTT. Translated, it gives CSVGGGTNEKLFF.